This T cell receptor (beta chain) was sequenced for a study of blood T cells in healthy people across ages. Study-wide findings and caveats: In older individuals, TCR beta diversity per million T cells was lower, falling roughly linearly with age. Unsorted PBMCs prevented conclusive naive versus antigen-experienced comparison.

CDR1 is MNHEY and CDR2 is SMNVEV in the germline V gene (reference sequence). The CDR3 consists of 18 residues. V lost 7 bases to trimming and J lost 7 bases, with 31 bases between them. About this clonotype itself: What it binds is unknown.

PCR was performed a second time for about 7 to 11 cycles using a sample-barcoded 5' primer and a J-beta primer mix. Paired-end reads containing CDR3 totaled no fewer than 3 million for each sample. MiXCR, applied by TCRdb to the 5' RACE reads, yields one record per CDR3 protein. The sample comprises approximately 1,100,000 distinct CDR3 sequences, around 45% of which are singletons, and 15% to 20% rests with the top ten. The chain couples TRBV27 to TRBJ1-2; TRBD1 is a possible D gene (5 bases). Sequenced sample: blood. The source is a woman between 55 and 75 years old in good health. CDR3 bases: TGTGCCAGCACCTCTCTGGGGGGATCGGGTATGAGGTATTTTGGCTACACCTTC. The encoded protein is CASTSLGGSGMRYFGYTF.